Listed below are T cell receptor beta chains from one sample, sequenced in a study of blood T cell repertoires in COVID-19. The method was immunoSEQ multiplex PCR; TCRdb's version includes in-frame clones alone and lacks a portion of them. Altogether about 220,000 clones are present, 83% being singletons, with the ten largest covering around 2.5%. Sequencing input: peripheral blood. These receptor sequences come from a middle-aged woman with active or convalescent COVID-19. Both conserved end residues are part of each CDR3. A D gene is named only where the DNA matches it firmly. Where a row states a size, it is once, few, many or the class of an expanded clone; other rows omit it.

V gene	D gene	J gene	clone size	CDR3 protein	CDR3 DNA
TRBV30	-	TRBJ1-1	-	CAWSVQEGVVGTEAFF	TGTGCCTGGAGTGTACAAGAAGGGGTGGTAGGCACTGAAGCTTTCTTT
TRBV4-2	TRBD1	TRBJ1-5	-	CASSQDDGQGGQPQHF	TGTGCCAGCAGCCAAGATGACGGACAGGGCGGTCAGCCCCAGCATTTT
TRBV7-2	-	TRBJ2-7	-	CASGGGPTYEQYF	TGTGCCAGCGGCGGCGGGCCTACCTACGAGCAGTACTTC
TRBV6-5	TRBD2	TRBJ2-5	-	CASSYSSGSGQETQYF	TGTGCCAGCAGTTACAGTAGCGGGAGTGGTCAAGAGACCCAGTACTTC
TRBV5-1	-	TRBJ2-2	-	CASSYEGPNTGELFF	TGCGCCAGCAGCTATGAGGGCCCGAACACCGGGGAGCTGTTTTTT
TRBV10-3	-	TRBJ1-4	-	CAISEGTDEKLFF	TGTGCCATCAGTGAGGGGACTGATGAAAAACTGTTTTTT
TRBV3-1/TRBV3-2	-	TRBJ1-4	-	CASTGVDNEKLFF	TGTGCCAGCACAGGGGTAGATAATGAAAAACTGTTTTTT
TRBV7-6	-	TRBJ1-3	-	CASSSSPPQGVGNTIYF	TGTGCCAGCAGTTCAAGCCCTCCTCAGGGTGTCGGAAACACCATATATTTT
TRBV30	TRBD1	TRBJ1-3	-	CAWSVRQGRPNTIYF	TGTGCCTGGAGTGTACGACAGGGGCGTCCCAACACCATATATTTT
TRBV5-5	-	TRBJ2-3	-	CASSSPDSSTDTQYF	TGTGCCAGCAGCTCTCCGGACAGCAGCACAGATACGCAGTATTTT
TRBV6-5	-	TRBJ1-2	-	CASSYGPYGYTF	TGTGCCAGCAGTTACGGCCCCTATGGCTACACCTTC
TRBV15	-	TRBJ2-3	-	CATSRDGRLLSSTDTQYF	TGTGCCACCAGCAGAGATGGGCGCCTACTCTCTAGCACAGATACGCAGTATTTT
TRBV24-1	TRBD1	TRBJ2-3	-	CATSDLKGARDTQYF	TGTGCCACCAGTGATTTGAAGGGGGCAAGGGATACGCAGTATTTT
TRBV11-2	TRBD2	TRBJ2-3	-	CASSAGGSTSTDTQYF	TGTGCCAGCAGCGCCGGGGGGTCCACTAGCACAGATACGCAGTATTTT
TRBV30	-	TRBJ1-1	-	CAWSDARVEAFF	TGTGCCTGGAGTGACGCCCGAGTTGAAGCTTTCTTT
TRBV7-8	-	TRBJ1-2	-	CASSRDGVYGYTF	TGTGCCAGCAGCCGTGACGGAGTCTATGGCTACACCTTC
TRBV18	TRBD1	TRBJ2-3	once	CASSPPSDRVRNTQYF	TGTGCCAGCTCACCACCGAGTGACAGGGTTAGGAATACGCAGTATTTT
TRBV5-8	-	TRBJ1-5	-	CASSLPENNQPQHF	TGTGCCAGCAGCTTGCCCGAGAACAATCAGCCCCAGCATTTT
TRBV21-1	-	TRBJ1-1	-	CASSKAWAGNTEAFF	TGTGCCAGCAGCAAAGCATGGGCCGGGAACACTGAAGCTTTCTTT
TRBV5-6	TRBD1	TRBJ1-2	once	CASSLEPGQGAYGYTF	TGTGCCAGCAGCTTGGAACCGGGACAGGGGGCCTATGGCTACACCTTC
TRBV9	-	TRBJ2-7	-	CASSDPSREQYF	TGTGCCAGCAGCGACCCCTCCCGGGAGCAGTACTTC
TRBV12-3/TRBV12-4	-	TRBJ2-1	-	CASSPDNEQFF	TGTGCCAGCAGCCCCGACAATGAGCAGTTCTTC
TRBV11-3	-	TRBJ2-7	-	CASSFRNRVPYEQYF	TGTGCCAGCAGCTTTAGAAACAGGGTCCCCTACGAGCAGTACTTC
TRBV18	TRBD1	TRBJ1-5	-	CASSGIGQDNGNNQPQHF	TGTGCCAGCTCAGGAATCGGACAGGACAACGGGAACAATCAGCCCCAGCATTTT
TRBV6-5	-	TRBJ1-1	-	CASSYSRNTEAFF	TGTGCCAGCAGTTACTCGAGGAACACTGAAGCTTTCTTT
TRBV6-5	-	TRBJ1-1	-	CASLGTYTEAFF	TGTGCCAGCCTAGGGACTTACACTGAAGCTTTCTTT
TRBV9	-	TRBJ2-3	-	CASSVRAGTDTQYF	TGTGCCAGCAGCGTCCGAGCGGGCACAGATACGCAGTATTTT
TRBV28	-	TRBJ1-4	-	CASRVDSPNEKLFF	TGTGCCAGCAGGGTAGACAGCCCTAATGAAAAACTGTTTTTT
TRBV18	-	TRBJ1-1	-	CASSPPRGPTEAFF	TGTGCCAGCTCACCGCCGCGGGGCCCTACTGAAGCTTTCTTT
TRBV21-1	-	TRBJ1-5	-	CASSIRDRGPQHF	TGTGCCAGCAGCATACGAGATCGGGGGCCCCAGCATTTT
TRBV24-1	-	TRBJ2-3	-	CATRNSNTDTQYF	TGTGCCACCCGGAACAGCAACACAGATACGCAGTATTTT
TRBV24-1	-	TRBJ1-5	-	CATSDSGGMGNQPQHF	TGTGCCACCAGTGACTCGGGGGGTATGGGCAATCAGCCCCAGCATTTT
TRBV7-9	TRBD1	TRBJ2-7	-	CASSGDSSYEQYF	TGTGCCAGCAGCGGGGACAGCTCCTACGAGCAGTACTTC
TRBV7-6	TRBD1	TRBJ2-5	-	CASSLVPGGQQETQYF	TGTGCCAGCAGCTTAGTGCCAGGGGGACAACAAGAGACCCAGTACTTC
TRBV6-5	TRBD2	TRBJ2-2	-	CALQVAGTGELFF	TGTGCCCTCCAGGTAGCGGGCACCGGGGAGCTGTTTTTT
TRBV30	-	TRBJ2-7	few	CAWSGGPAYEQYF	TGTGCCTGGAGCGGCGGGCCTGCCTACGAGCAGTACTTC
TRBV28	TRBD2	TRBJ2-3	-	CASRLAGMADTQYF	TGTGCCAGCAGACTAGCGGGGATGGCAGATACGCAGTATTTT
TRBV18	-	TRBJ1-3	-	CASSPPLGSGSSGNTIYF	TGTGCCAGCTCACCACCGTTGGGAAGCGGCAGCTCTGGAAACACCATATATTTT
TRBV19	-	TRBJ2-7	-	CASSIVPGDGFYEQYF	TGTGCCAGTAGTATAGTCCCGGGGGATGGATTCTACGAGCAGTACTTC
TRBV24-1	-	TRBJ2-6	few	CATSRTSGTGANVLTF	TGTGCCACCAGCCGGACATCCGGTACTGGGGCCAACGTCCTGACTTTC
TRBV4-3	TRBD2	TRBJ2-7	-	CASSQNIWTSEQGEQYF	TGCGCCAGCAGCCAGAATATTTGGACTAGCGAACAGGGCGAGCAGTACTTC
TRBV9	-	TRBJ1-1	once	CASSPTPGQNTEAFF	TGTGCCAGCAGCCCAACGCCGGGACAGAACACTGAAGCTTTCTTT
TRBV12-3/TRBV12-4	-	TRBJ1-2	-	CASSLSGSYGYTF	TGTGCCAGCAGTTTGTCCGGGAGCTATGGCTACACCTTC
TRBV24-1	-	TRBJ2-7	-	CATSEGGDNSYEQYF	TGTGCCACCAGTGAAGGGGGGGACAACTCCTACGAGCAGTACTTC
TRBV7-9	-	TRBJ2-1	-	CASSLEQGIHEQFF	TGTGCCAGCAGCTTAGAGCAGGGGATCCATGAGCAGTTCTTC
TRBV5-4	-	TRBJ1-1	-	CASSPPGGVNTEAFF	TGTGCCAGCAGCCCCCCCGGCGGGGTGAACACTGAAGCTTTCTTT